This T cell receptor (beta chain) was sequenced in a study of T cells after posttransplantation cyclophosphamide (TCRdb year 2016). Turning to the overall study: Using TRB sequencing, the study followed how the T cell repertoire reconstituted after myeloablative bone marrow transplantation in which posttransplantation cyclophosphamide served as GVHD prophylaxis. In 3 patients, TRB sequencing was also performed on up to roughly 3 more blood samples taken 2 to 5.2 years after transplant, and in 4 patients, pretransplant blood was also TRB-sequenced. TRA and TRB clonality were tightly correlated in 10 or so samples, so subsequent TCR analyses focused on TRB only. Antigen receptor sequencing was done on samples from about 34 PTCy-treated patients and from roughly 17 related bone marrow donors of those patients. Blood from all 35 or so PTCy patients who had 1-year posttransplant specimens underwent TRB sequencing. Public TRB sequences were searched against a database of over 3,500 sequences associated with responses to pathogens, tumor antigens, self-antigens and alloantigens. Broader findings and caveats from the paper: The TRB repertoires of T cells infiltrating skin or GI tract showed only limited overlap with the TRB repertoires of T cells in blood. Donor-recipient similarity was low at 1-2 months but rose over the first year, and later blood repertoires were often dominated by donor CD8+ memory clones. Across over 40 patients, TRB clonality was highly associated with recipient CMV seropositivity and CMV reactivation, and PTCy diversity was similar to diversity in CNI/methotrexate controls.

Trimming at the junction amounts to 2 bases on V and 7 bases on J, and the germline ends lie 9 bases apart. CDR1 and CDR2 are read off the germline V gene (reference sequence) as SEHNR and FQNEAQ. The CDR3 numbers 14 residues from cysteine through phenylalanine. The CDR3 DNA has 42 bases and is translated from base 1. PTCy-treated patients came from a prospective multi-institutional clinical trial. Peripheral blood and bone marrow mononuclear cells were isolated by Ficoll-Hypaque density centrifugation and were cryopreserved. Genomic DNA was the input for TRB sequencing, which was run either with the immunoSEQ assay at survey resolution or with the hsTCRB kit. Per the authors' processing: The immunoSEQ software handled the initial read processing, while the LymphoSeq R package was used for the repertoire analyses. For each TRB dataset, clonality was calculated as 1 minus normalized Shannon entropy, and the Gini coefficient was computed as well. Phenotypes of unsorted samples were inferred by mapping TRB sequences from sorted subsets of the recipient or donor onto the same recipient's unsorted samples. TCRdb re-hosts the immuneACCESS table, in-frame sequences only. Its copies lack some clones; in the studies checked, an unresolved V gene accounts for under half of them, and the cause for the rest is not known. V and J calls and clone size are as listed in that table; D and trimming were resolved from the DNA. The sample table contains about 32,000 clones; only one count was recorded for around nine tenths of them. The ten top clones hold about 15% of the sample.

Concerning this clone: What antigen it recognizes has not been identified. No base quality information exists; no much larger clone differs at one position.

The specimen sequenced was PBMCs. The receptor comes from a woman in her thirties or forties with a blood cancer, CMV-positive, and with a related stem cell donor. The rearranged segments are TRBV7-9 and TRBJ1-6, with a weak D call of TRBD1 (5 bases match). The sequenced DNA is TGTGCCAGCAGCTTAAGGGGTGGAAATTCACCCCTCCACTTT. Its amino acids are CASSLRGGNSPLHF.